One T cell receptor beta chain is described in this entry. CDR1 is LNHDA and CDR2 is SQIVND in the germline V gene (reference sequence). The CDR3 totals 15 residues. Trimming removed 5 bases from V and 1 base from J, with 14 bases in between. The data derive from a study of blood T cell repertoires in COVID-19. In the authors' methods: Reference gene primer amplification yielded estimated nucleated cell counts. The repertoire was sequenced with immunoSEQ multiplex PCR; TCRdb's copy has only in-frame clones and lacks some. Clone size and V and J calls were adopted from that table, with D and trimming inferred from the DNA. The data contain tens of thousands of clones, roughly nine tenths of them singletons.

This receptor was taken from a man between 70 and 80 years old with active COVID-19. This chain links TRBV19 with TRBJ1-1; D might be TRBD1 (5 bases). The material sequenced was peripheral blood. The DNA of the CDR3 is TGTGCCAGTAGTCCCCCCGCGGGGCGGAACACTGAAGCTTTCTTT. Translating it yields CASSPPAGRNTEAFF.